This is a list of T cell receptor beta chains from one sample in a study of cytomegalovirus exposure and HLA in healthy donors. Produced via immunoSEQ multiplex PCR; TCRdb's table is partial and in-frame only. The data show 130,000 or so clones, around four fifths seen once. The specimen sequenced was PBMCs. The receptors here all came from a male donor in good health and CMV-seronegative. Each CDR3 is given with its conserved first and last residue. The D gene is left open where the match is weak.

J: TRBJ1-1
D: TRBD1
V: TRBV25-1
CDR3: CASSEYRQGLDTEAFF
DNA: TGTGCCAGCAGTGAATACCGACAGGGACTGGACACTGAAGCTTTCTTT

J: TRBJ1-1
D: -
V: TRBV28
CDR3: CASSLEARYMNTEAFF
DNA: TGTGCCAGCAGTTTAGAGGCCAGATACATGAACACTGAAGCTTTCTTT

J: TRBJ1-1
D: TRBD1
V: TRBV28
CDR3: CLTGQLNTEAFF
DNA: TGCCTCACGGGACAGCTGAACACTGAAGCTTTCTTT

J: TRBJ2-2
D: TRBD1
V: TRBV29-1
CDR3: CSAPGQSAPGELFF
DNA: TGCAGCGCTCCGGGACAGTCGGCTCCCGGGGAGCTGTTTTTT

J: TRBJ2-7
D: -
V: TRBV21-1
CDR3: CASSKRVNVAQGPYYEQYF
DNA: TGTGCCAGCAGCAAACGGGTAAACGTTGCACAGGGACCCTACTACGAGCAGTACTTC

J: TRBJ1-1
D: -
V: TRBV9
CDR3: CASSVDWNTEAFF
DNA: TGTGCCAGCAGCGTAGACTGGAACACTGAAGCTTTCTTT

J: TRBJ2-3
D: TRBD1
V: TRBV18
CDR3: CASSPGTGSTDTQYF
DNA: TGTGCCAGCTCACCCGGGACAGGGAGCACAGATACGCAGTATTTT

J: TRBJ2-7
D: -
V: TRBV21-1
CDR3: CASSKVQRGGQYEQYF
DNA: TGTGCCAGCAGCAAAGTTCAGCGGGGGGGCCAATACGAGCAGTACTTC

J: TRBJ1-4
D: TRBD1
V: TRBV18
CDR3: CASSPDRTNEKLFF
DNA: TGTGCCAGCTCACCGGACAGGACTAATGAAAAACTGTTTTTT

J: TRBJ2-3
D: -
V: TRBV6-4
CDR3: CASSVSGGETDTQYF
DNA: TGTGCCAGCAGTGTAAGCGGAGGGGAGACAGATACGCAGTATTTT

J: TRBJ1-6
D: -
V: TRBV5-6
CDR3: CASSKGHPESSYNSPLHF
DNA: TGTGCCAGCAGCAAGGGACACCCTGAGAGCTCCTATAATTCACCCCTCCACTTT

J: TRBJ1-2
D: TRBD1
V: TRBV5-5
CDR3: CASSPGQGQSGYTF
DNA: TGTGCCAGCAGCCCTGGACAGGGTCAGTCTGGCTACACCTTC

J: TRBJ2-2
D: -
V: TRBV28
CDR3: CASSYTGKNTGELFF
DNA: TGTGCCAGCAGTTATACAGGGAAGAACACCGGGGAGCTGTTTTTT